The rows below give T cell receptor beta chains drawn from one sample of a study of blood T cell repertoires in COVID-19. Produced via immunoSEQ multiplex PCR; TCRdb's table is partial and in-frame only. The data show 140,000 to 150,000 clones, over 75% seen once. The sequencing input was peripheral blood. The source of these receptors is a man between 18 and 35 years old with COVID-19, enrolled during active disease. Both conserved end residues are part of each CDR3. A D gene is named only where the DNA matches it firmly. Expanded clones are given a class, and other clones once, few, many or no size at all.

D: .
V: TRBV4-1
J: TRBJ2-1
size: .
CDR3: CASSRRDTLDEQFF
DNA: TGCGCCAGCAGCCGCCGGGACACTTTAGATGAGCAGTTCTTC

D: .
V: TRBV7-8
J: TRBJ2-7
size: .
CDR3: CASSLDQGWYEQYF
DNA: TGTGCCAGCAGCTTAGATCAGGGGTGGTACGAGCAGTACTTC

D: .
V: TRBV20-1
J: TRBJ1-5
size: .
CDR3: CSASYSRTNQPQHF
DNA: TGCAGTGCTAGTTATTCGAGAACTAATCAGCCCCAGCATTTT

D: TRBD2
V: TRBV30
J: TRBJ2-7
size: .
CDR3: CASAWGGEQYF
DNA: TGTGCCTCTGCCTGGGGGGGGGAGCAGTACTTC

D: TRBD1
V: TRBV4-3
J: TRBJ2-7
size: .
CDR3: CASSQDPGGPYEQYF
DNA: TGCGCCAGCAGCCAAGACCCAGGGGGACCCTACGAGCAGTACTTC

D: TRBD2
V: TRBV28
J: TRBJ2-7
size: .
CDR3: CASSPSTAGEQYF
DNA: TGTGCCAGCAGTCCTTCGACAGCGGGGGAGCAGTACTTC

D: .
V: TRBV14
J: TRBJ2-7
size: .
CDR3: CASSQDTLASTYEQYF
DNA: TGTGCCAGCAGCCAAGATACCCTAGCGTCGACCTACGAGCAGTACTTC

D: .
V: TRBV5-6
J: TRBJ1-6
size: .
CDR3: CASSRDIQTGPYNSPLHF
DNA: TGTGCCAGCAGTCGGGACATACAAACCGGCCCCTATAATTCACCCCTCCACTTT

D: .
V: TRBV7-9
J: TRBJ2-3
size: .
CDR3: CASSLGQGFTDTQYF
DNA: TGTGCCAGCAGCTTAGGGCAGGGATTCACAGATACGCAGTATTTT

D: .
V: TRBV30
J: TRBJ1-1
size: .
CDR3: CAWSPGYETEAFF
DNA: TGTGCCTGGAGTCCCGGGTATGAAACTGAAGCTTTCTTT

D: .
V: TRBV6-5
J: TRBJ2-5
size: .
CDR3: CASSYPDTQETQYF
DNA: TGTGCCAGCAGTTACCCGGACACCCAAGAGACCCAGTACTTC

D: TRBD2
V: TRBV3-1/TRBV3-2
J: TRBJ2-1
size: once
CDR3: CASSQEGTIVNEQFF
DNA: TGTGCCAGCAGCCAAGAGGGGACTATAGTCAATGAGCAGTTCTTC

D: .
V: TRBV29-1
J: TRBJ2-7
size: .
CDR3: CSVEGGPGFYEQYF
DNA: TGCAGCGTTGAGGGGGGGCCCGGGTTCTACGAGCAGTACTTC

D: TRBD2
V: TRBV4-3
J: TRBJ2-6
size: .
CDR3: CASSQGPGLGPRGANVLTF
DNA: TGCGCCAGCAGCCAGGGTCCGGGACTAGGACCCCGTGGGGCCAACGTCCTGACTTTC

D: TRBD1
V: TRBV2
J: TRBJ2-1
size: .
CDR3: CASKSGTGYNEQFF
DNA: TGTGCCAGCAAATCCGGGACAGGGTACAATGAGCAGTTCTTC

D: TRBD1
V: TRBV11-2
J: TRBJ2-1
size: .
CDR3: CASSSIQGTPEQFF
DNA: TGTGCCAGCAGCTCCATACAGGGGACACCTGAGCAGTTCTTC

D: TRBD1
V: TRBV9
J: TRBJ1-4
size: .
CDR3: CASSVRTGESEKLFF
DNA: TGTGCCAGCAGCGTTAGGACAGGGGAGAGCGAAAAACTGTTTTTT

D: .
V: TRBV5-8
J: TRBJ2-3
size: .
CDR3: CASSLRVSTSTDTQYF
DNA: TGTGCCAGCAGCTTGCGGGTGAGCACTAGCACAGATACGCAGTATTTT

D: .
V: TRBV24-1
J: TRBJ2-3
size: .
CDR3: CATSESLTGGDTQYF
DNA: TGTGCCACCAGTGAGTCCCTGACAGGAGGAGATACGCAGTATTTT

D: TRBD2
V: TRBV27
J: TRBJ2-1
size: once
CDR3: CASSPGLAAYNEQFF
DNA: TGTGCCAGCAGCCCGGGACTAGCGGCATACAATGAGCAGTTCTTC

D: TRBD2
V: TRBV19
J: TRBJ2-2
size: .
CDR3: CASSPPGGTGELFF
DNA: TGTGCCAGTAGTCCCCCGGGGGGTACCGGGGAGCTGTTTTTT

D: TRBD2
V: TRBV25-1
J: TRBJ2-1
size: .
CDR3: CASSEYPTSGRDEQFF
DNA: TGTGCCAGCAGTGAATATCCGACTAGCGGGAGGGATGAGCAGTTCTTC

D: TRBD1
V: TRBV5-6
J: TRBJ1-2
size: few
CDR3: CASSPGTGGGYTF
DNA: TGTGCCAGCAGCCCCGGGACAGGGGGTGGCTACACCTTC

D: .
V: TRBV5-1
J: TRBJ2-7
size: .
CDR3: CASSPSQGPAYEQYF
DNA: TGCGCCAGCAGCCCCTCCCAGGGGCCCGCCTACGAGCAGTACTTC

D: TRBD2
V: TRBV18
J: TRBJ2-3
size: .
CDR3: CASSLGSGLAGTDTQYF
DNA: TGTGCCAGCTCACTGGGTTCGGGACTAGCGGGGACAGATACGCAGTATTTT

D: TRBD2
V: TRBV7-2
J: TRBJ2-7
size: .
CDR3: CASSPGGSGNVEQYF
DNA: TGTGCCAGCAGCCCCGGTGGTAGCGGGAATGTCGAGCAGTACTTC

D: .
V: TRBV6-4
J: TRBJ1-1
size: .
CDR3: CASSEQVGTEAFF
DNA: TGTGCCAGCAGTGAACAGGTAGGCACTGAAGCTTTCTTT

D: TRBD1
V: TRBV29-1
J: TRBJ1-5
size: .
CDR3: CSASGQGDQPQHF
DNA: TGCAGCGCTTCGGGACAGGGGGACCAGCCCCAGCATTTT

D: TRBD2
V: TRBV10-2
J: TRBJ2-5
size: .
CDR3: CASWAGEGYQETQYF
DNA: TGCGCCAGCTGGGCGGGAGAGGGATACCAAGAGACCCAGTACTTC

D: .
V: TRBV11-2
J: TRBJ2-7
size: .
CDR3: CASSSRVYEQYF
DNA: TGTGCCAGCAGCTCCCGAGTCTACGAGCAGTACTTC

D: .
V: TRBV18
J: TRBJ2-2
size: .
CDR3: CASSPGGELFF
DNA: TGTGCCAGCTCCCCGGGCGGGGAGCTGTTTTTT

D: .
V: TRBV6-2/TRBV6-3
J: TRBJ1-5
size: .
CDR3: CASSSSGRGQPQHF
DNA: TGTGCCAGCAGTTCCTCAGGGAGGGGGCAGCCCCAGCATTTT

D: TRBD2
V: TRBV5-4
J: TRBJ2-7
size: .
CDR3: CASNSHGTSGRPYEQYF
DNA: TGTGCCAGCAACTCCCACGGGACTAGCGGGAGACCCTACGAGCAGTACTTC

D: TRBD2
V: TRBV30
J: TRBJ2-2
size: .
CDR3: CAWTILAGGLTGELFF
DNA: TGTGCCTGGACCATACTAGCGGGAGGGCTCACCGGGGAGCTGTTTTTT

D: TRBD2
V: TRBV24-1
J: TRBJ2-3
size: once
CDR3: CATSDFPSTSGRKDTQYF
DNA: TGTGCCACCAGTGATTTTCCCTCTACTAGCGGGAGAAAAGATACGCAGTATTTT

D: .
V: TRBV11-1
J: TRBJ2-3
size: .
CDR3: CASSFLPSGTDTQYF
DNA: TGTGCCAGCAGCTTCCTCCCTAGCGGCACAGATACGCAGTATTTT

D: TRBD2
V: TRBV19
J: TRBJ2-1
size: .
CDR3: CASSIEEAGGSEQFF
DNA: TGTGCCAGTAGTATAGAGGAGGCGGGAGGCTCTGAGCAGTTCTTC

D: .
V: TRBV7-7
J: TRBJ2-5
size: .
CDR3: CASSFLGLQETQYF
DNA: TGTGCTAGCAGCTTTCTCGGACTACAAGAGACCCAGTACTTC

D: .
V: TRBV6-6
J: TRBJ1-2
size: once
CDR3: CASSTASYGYTF
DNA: TGTGCCAGCAGTACCGCGTCTTATGGCTACACCTTC

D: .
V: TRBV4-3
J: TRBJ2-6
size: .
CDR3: CASSQDRGTGANVLTF
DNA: TGCGCCAGCAGCCAAGATCGGGGGACTGGGGCCAACGTCCTGACTTTC

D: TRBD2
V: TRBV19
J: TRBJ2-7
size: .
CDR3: CASSRGAGEGQQYF
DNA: TGTGCCAGTAGTAGAGGCGCGGGAGAAGGGCAGCAGTACTTC